This T cell receptor beta chain was found in a study of blood T cell repertoires in COVID-19. About the research overall: Researchers got acute and convalescent COVID-19 samples from the United States, Italy and Spain.

This clone was picked up a small number of times. In the study's own analysis: Researchers report that nucleated cell counts were estimated from reference gene primer amplification. The data were produced by immunoSEQ multiplex PCR, yet TCRdb's version contains in-frame clones alone and is incomplete. V and J calls and clone size are those listed in that table; D and trimming were worked out from the DNA. The sample lists approximately 36,000 clones, 85% occurring once. Sequencing was performed on peripheral blood. The TCR was taken from a man between 45 and 60 years old with active COVID-19.

The CDR3, as DNA: TGTGCCAGCACCGAAATGGGACAGGGCCTGAACTACGAGCAGTACTTC. Encoded protein: CASTEMGQGLNYEQYF. This chain links TRBV5-4 with TRBJ2-7; 9 nucleotides line up with TRBD1. CDR3 length: 16 residues. V dropped 6 bases and J dropped 3; count of bases not matched to a gene: 13. Looked up from germline, CDR1 is SGHNT and CDR2 is YYREEE (reference sequence).